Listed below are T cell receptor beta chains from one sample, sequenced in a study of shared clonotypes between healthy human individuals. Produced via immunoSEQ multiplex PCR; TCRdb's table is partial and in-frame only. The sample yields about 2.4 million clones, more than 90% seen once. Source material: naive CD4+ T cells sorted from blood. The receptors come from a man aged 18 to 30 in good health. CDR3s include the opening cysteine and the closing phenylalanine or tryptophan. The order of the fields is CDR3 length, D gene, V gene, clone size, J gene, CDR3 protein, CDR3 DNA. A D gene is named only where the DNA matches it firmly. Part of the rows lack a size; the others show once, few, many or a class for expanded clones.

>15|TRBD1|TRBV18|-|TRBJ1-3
CASSLDRAAGNTIYF
TGTGCCAGCTCACTCGACAGGGCGGCAGGAAACACCATATATTTT
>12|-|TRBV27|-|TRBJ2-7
CASSFLGLEQYF
TGTGCCAGCAGTTTCCTAGGTCTCGAGCAGTACTTC
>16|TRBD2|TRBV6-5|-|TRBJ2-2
CASSWTSGRSGGELFF
TGTGCCAGCAGTTGGACTAGCGGGAGAAGTGGCGGGGAGCTGTTTTTT
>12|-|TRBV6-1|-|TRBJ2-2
CASFLGTGELFF
TGTGCCAGCTTCCTAGGCACCGGGGAGCTGTTTTTT
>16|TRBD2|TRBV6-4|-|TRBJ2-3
CASSDPSGGPTDTQYF
TGTGCCAGCAGTGACCCTAGCGGGGGGCCCACAGATACGCAGTATTTT
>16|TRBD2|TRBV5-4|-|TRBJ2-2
CASSVPSGPMSGELFF
TGTGCCAGCAGCGTCCCTAGCGGTCCAATGTCAGGGGAGCTGTTTTTT
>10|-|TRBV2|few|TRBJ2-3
CASDFGAQYF
TGTGCCAGCGATTTCGGGGCTCAGTATTTT
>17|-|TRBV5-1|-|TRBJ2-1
CASSFNTGQLAYNEQFF
TGCGCCAGCAGCTTCAATACTGGACAGCTAGCCTACAATGAGCAGTTCTTC
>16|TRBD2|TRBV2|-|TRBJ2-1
CASSDLTSGSVDEQFF
TGTGCCAGCAGTGATTTGACTAGCGGGTCCGTCGATGAGCAGTTCTTC
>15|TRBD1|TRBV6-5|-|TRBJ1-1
CASSYSGTGNTEAFF
TGTGCCAGCAGTTACTCCGGGACAGGGAACACTGAAGCTTTCTTT
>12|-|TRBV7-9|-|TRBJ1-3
CASSLSGNTIYF
TGTGCCAGCAGCTTATCCGGGAACACCATATATTTT
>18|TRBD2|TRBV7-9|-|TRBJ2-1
CASRSRTSGSRTYNEQFF
TGTGCCAGCAGATCAAGGACTAGCGGGAGTAGAACCTACAATGAGCAGTTCTTC
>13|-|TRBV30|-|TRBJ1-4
CAWSLSSYEKLFF
TGTGCCTGGAGTCTTTCCTCCTATGAAAAACTGTTTTTT
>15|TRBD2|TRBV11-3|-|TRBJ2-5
CASSLGLAGVETQYF
TGTGCCAGCAGCTTGGGACTAGCGGGAGTGGAGACCCAGTACTTC
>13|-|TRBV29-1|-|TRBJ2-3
CSVGGRNTDTQYF
TGCAGCGTTGGCGGGCGGAACACAGATACGCAGTATTTT
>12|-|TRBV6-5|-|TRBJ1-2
CASSYSDGGYTF
TGTGCCAGCAGTTACTCGGACGGAGGCTACACCTTC
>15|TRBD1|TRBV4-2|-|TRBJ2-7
CASSPGQESSYEQYF
TGTGCCAGCAGCCCCGGACAGGAATCCTCCTACGAGCAGTACTTC
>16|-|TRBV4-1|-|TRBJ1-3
CASSPIPGGLGHTIYF
TGCGCCAGCAGCCCTATACCCGGGGGGCTAGGGCACACCATATATTTT
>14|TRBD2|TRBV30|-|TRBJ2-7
CAWRAGGPTYEQYF
TGTGCCTGGAGGGCGGGGGGGCCGACCTACGAGCAGTACTTC
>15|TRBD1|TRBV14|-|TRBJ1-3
CASSHRGQGWNTIYF
TGTGCCAGCAGCCACCGGGGACAGGGGTGGAACACCATATATTTT
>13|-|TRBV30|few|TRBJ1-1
CAWSVQRNTEAFF
TGTGCCTGGAGTGTACAGAGAAACACTGAAGCTTTCTTT
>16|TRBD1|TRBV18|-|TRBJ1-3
CASSPPGQSSGNTIYF
TGTGCCAGCTCACCGCCGGGACAGTCCTCTGGAAACACCATATATTTT
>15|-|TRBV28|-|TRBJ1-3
CASSLRGPRGNTIYF
TGTGCCAGCAGTCTCAGGGGCCCCCGCGGAAACACCATATATTTT
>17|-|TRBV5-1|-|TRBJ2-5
CASSLSPLKGIQETQYF
TGCGCCAGCAGCTTGAGTCCCTTAAAGGGCATCCAAGAGACCCAGTACTTC
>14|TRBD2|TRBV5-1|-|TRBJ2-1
CASSLGLALNEQFF
TGCGCCAGCAGCTTGGGACTAGCGCTCAATGAGCAGTTCTTC
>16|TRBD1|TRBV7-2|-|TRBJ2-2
CASSLRQGRNTGELFF
TGTGCCAGCAGCCTAAGACAGGGGCGAAACACCGGGGAGCTGTTTTTT
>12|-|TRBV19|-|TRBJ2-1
CASSIEKHEQFF
TGTGCCAGTAGTATCGAGAAGCATGAGCAGTTCTTC
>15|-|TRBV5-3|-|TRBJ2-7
CARMIHGEGPGEQYF
TGTGCCAGAATGATCCATGGAGAAGGACCGGGGGAGCAGTACTTC
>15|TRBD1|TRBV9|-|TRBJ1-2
CASSRTGTGANGYTF
TGTGCCAGCAGCCGTACCGGGACAGGGGCGAATGGCTACACCTTC
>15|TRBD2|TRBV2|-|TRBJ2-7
CASSDMGRGTYEQYF
TGTGCCAGCAGTGACATGGGGCGGGGGACCTACGAGCAGTACTTC
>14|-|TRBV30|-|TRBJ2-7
CAWSVSQGFYEQYF
TGTGCCTGGAGTGTCTCACAGGGATTCTACGAGCAGTACTTC
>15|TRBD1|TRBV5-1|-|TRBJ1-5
CASSSGTGVNQPQHF
TGCGCCAGCAGCTCTGGGACAGGGGTCAATCAGCCCCAGCATTTT
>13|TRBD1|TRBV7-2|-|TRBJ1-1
CASSEGANTEAFF
TGTGCCAGCAGCGAGGGGGCGAACACTGAAGCTTTCTTT
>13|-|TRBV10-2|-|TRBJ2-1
CASSDGFTHEQFF
TGCGCCAGCAGTGATGGGTTTACGCATGAGCAGTTCTTC
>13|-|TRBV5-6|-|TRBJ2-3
CASSLYRVDTQYF
TGTGCCAGCAGCTTATACAGGGTAGATACGCAGTATTTT
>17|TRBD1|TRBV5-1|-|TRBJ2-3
CASSLPKGTASTDTQYF
TGCGCCAGCAGCTTGCCCAAAGGGACAGCTAGCACAGATACGCAGTATTTT
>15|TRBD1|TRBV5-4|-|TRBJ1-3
CASSRGQVSGNTIYF
TGTGCCAGCAGCAGAGGACAGGTCTCTGGAAACACCATATATTTT
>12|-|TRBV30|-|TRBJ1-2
CVGMTNNYGYTF
TGTGTCGGTATGACAAACAACTATGGCTACACCTTC
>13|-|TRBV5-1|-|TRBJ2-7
CASSRGTAYEQYF
TGCGCCAGCAGCAGGGGGACCGCGTACGAGCAGTACTTC
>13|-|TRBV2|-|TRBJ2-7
CASLEGFIGEQYF
TGTGCCAGCCTGGAGGGGTTCATCGGCGAGCAGTACTTC
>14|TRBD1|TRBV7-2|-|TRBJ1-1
CASSPVPGQGQAFF
TGTGCCAGCAGCCCAGTCCCGGGACAGGGCCAAGCTTTCTTT
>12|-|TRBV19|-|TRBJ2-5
CASRSLGETQYF
TGTGCCAGTAGGTCTCTGGGGGAGACCCAGTACTTC
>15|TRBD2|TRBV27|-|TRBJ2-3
CASSLKLAGADTQYF
TGTGCCAGCAGTCTAAAACTAGCGGGAGCCGATACGCAGTATTTT
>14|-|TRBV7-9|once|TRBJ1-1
CAGGTGEKVTEAFF
TGTGCCGGTGGGACGGGCGAAAAAGTTACTGAAGCTTTCTTT
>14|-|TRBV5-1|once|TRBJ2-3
CASSWDIATDTQYF
TGCGCCAGCAGCTGGGACATAGCCACAGATACGCAGTATTTT
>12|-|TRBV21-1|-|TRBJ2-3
CASRGGSDTQYF
TGTGCCAGCCGGGGGGGCAGCGATACGCAGTATTTT
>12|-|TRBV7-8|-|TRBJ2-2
CASSLWGGELFF
TGTGCCAGCAGCTTATGGGGAGGGGAGCTGTTTTTT
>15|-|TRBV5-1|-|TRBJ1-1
CASSSLRDSNTEAFF
TGCGCCAGCAGCTCCCTCAGGGATTCGAACACTGAAGCTTTCTTT
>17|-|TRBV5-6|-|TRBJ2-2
CASSWGGQDVYTGELFF
TGTGCCAGCAGCTGGGGCGGGCAGGACGTATACACCGGGGAGCTGTTTTTT
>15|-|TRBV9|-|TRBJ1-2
CASSVVEGPGYGYTF
TGTGCCAGCAGCGTAGTAGAGGGCCCTGGCTATGGCTACACCTTC